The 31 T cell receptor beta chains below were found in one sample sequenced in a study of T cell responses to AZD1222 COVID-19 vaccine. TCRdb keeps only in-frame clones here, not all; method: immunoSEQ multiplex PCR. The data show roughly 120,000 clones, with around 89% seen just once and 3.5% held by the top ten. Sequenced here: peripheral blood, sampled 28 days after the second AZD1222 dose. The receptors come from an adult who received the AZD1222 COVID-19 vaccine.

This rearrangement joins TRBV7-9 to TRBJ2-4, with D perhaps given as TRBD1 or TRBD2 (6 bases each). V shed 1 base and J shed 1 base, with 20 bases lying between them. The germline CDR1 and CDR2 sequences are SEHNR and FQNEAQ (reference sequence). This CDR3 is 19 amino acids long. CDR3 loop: CASSLEGGTGARAKNIQYF. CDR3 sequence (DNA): TGTGCCAGCAGCTTAGAGGGGGGCACGGGGGCTAGGGCCAAAAACATTCAGTACTTC.

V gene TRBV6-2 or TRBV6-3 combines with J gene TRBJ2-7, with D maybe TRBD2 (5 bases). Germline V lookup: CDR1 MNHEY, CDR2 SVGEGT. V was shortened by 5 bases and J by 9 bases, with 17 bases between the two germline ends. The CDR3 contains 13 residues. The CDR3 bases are TGTGCCAGCAGTAGCTCTGAGCGGCCCCCGCAGTACTTC. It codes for CASSSSERPPQYF.

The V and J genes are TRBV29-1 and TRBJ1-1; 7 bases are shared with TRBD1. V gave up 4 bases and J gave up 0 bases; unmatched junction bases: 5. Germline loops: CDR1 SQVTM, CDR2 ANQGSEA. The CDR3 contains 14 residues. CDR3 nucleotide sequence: TGCAGCGTTGGTAGGACAGGCTTGAACACTGAAGCTTTCTTT. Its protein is CSVGRTGLNTEAFF.

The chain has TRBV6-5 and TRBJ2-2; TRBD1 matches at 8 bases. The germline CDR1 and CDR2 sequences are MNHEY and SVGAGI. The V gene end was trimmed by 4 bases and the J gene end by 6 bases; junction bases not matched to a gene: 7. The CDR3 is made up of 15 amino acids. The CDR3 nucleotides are TGTGCCAGCAGTTTCGGCAGGGGGCAAGCCGGGGAGCTGTTTTTT. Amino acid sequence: CASSFGRGQAGELFF.

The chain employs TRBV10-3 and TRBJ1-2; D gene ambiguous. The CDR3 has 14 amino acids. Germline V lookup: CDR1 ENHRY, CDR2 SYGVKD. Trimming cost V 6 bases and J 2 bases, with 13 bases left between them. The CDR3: CAIRDRGDNYGYTF. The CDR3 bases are TGTGCCATCAGGGACCGTGGAGACAACTATGGCTACACCTTC.

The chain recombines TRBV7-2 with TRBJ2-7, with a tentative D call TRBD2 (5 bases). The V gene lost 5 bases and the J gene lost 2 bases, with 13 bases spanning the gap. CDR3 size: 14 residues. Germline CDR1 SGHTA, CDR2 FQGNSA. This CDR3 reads CASSQRSGPYEQYF. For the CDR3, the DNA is TGTGCCAGCAGCCAACGGAGCGGCCCCTACGAGCAGTACTTC.

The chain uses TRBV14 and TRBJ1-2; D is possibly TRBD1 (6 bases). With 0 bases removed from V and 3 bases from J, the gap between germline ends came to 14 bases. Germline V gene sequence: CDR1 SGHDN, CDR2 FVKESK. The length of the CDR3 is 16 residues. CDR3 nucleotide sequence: TGTGCCAGCAGCCAAGATCCCAGGGGACTATACTATGGCTACACCTTC. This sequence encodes CASSQDPRGLYYGYTF.

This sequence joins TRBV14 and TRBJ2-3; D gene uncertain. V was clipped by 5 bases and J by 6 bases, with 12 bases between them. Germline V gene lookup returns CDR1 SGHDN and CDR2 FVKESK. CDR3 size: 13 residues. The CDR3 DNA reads TGTGCCAGCAGCGATGGACCCCCTGATACGCAGTATTTT. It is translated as CASSDGPPDTQYF.

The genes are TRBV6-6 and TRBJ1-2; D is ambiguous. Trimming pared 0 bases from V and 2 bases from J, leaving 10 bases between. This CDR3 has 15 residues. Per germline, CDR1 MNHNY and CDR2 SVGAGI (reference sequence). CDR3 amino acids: CASSYSASPNYGYTF. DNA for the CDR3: TGTGCCAGCAGTTACTCCGCCAGTCCGAACTATGGCTACACCTTC.

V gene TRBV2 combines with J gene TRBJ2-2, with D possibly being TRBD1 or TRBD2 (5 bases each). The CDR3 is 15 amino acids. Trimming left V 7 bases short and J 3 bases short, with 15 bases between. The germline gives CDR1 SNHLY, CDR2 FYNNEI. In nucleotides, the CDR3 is TGTGCCAGCATCCTCGGGGCAGGGTACACCGGGGAGCTGTTTTTT. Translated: CASILGAGYTGELFF.

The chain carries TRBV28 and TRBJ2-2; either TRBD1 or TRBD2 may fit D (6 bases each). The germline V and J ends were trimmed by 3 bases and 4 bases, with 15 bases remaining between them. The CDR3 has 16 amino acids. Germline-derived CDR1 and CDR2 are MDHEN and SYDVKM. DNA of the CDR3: TGTGCCAGCAGTTTCCCTTACGGGGGCGCCACCGGGGAGCTGTTTTTT. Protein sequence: CASSFPYGGATGELFF.

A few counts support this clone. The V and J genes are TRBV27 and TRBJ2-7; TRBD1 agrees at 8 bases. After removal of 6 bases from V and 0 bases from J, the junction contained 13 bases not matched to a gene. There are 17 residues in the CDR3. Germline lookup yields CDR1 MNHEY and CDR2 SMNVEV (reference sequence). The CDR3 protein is CASRPYNRGSSSYEQYF. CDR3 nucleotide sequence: TGTGCCAGCAGGCCGTATAACAGGGGGTCCAGCTCCTACGAGCAGTACTTC.

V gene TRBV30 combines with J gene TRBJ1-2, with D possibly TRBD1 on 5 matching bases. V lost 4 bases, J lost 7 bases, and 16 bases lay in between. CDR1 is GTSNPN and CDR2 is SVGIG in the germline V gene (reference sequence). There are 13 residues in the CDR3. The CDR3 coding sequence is TGTGCCTGGAATAGGGGAAATGGGGGTGGCTACACCTTC. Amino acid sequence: CAWNRGNGGGYTF.

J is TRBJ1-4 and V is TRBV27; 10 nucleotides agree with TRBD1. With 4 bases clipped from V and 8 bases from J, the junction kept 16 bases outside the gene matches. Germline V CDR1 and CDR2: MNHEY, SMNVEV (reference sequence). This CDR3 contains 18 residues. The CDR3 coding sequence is TGTGCCAGCAGTTCGACAGGGGGCGACCTCTCTAATAGGGAAAAACTGTTTTTT. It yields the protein CASSSTGGDLSNREKLFF.

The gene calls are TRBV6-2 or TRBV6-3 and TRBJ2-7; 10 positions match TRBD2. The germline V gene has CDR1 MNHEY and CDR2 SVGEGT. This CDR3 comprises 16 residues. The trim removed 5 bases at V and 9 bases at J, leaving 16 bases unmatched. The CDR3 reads CASSPPGLAERTGQYF. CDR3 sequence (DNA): TGTGCCAGCAGTCCACCCGGACTAGCGGAACGCACGGGGCAGTACTTC.

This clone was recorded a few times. CDR3 nucleotides: TGTGCCAGCAGCTTACAGGCGGGAGGGGATCGGTATTTT. Translated: CASSLQAGGDRYF. The chain recombines TRBV11-3 with TRBJ2-3, with 9 bases fitting TRBD2. The V and J ends lost 2 bases and 14 bases, in that order; junction bases with no gene match: 8. This CDR3 is built from 13 residues. Germline V lookup: CDR1 SGHNT, CDR2 YENEEA.

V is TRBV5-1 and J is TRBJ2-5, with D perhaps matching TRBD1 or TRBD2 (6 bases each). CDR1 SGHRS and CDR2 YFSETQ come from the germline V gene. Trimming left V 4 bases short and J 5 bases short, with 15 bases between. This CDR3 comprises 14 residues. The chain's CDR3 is CASSRERGRETQYF. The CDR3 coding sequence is TGCGCCAGCAGCAGGGAAAGGGGGAGGGAGACCCAGTACTTC.

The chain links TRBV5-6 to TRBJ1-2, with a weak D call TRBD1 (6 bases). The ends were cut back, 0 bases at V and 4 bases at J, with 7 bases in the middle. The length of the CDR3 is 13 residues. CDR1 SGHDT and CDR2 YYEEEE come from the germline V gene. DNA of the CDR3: TGTGCCAGCAGCTTGGGGACAGTCTATGGCTACACCTTC. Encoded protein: CASSLGTVYGYTF.

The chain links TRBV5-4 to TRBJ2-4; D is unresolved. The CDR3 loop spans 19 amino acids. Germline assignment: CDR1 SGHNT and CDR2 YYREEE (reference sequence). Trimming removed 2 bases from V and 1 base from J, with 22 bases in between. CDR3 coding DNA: TGTGCCAGCAGCTTACCGGGTCCCAGTCCTAATCACGCCAAAAACATTCAGTACTTC. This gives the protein CASSLPGPSPNHAKNIQYF. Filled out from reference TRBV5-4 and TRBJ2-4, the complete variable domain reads ETGVTQSPTHLIKTRGQQVTLRCSSQSGHNTVSWYQQALGQGPQFIFQYYREEENGRGNFPPRFSGLQFPNYSSELNVNALELDDSALYLCASSLPGPSPNHAKNIQYFGAGTRLSVL.

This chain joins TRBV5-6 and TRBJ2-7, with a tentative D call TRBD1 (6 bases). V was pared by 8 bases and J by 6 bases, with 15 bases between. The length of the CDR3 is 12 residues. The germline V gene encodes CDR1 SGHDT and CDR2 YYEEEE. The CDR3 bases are TGTGCCAGTCGTAGGGGGAACGGCGAGCAGTACTTC. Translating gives CASRRGNGEQYF.

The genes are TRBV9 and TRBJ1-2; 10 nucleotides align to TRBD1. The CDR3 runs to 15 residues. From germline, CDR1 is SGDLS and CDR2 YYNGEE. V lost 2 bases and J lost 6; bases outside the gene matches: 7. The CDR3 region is CASSVTGQGVHGYTF. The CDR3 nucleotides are TGTGCCAGCAGCGTTACCGGACAGGGGGTTCATGGCTACACCTTC.

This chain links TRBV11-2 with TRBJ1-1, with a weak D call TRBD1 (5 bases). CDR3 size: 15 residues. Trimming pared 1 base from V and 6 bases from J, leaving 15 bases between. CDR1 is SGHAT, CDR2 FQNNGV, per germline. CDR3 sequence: CASSLVAGGTAEAFF. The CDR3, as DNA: TGTGCCAGCAGCTTAGTAGCCGGGGGGACCGCTGAAGCTTTCTTT.

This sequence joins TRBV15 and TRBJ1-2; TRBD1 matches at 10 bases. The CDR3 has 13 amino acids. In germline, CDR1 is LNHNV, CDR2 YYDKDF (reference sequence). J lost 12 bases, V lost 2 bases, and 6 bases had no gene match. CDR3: CATSRPDRGQNTF. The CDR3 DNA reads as TGTGCCACCAGCAGACCAGACAGGGGGCAAAACACCTTC. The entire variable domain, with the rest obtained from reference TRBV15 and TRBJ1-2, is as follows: DAMVIQNPRYQVTQFGKPVTLSCSQTLNHNVMYWYQQKSSQAPKLLFHYYDKDFNNEADTPDNFQSRRPNTSFCFLDIRSPGLGDTAMYLCATSRPDRGQNTFGSGTRLTVV.

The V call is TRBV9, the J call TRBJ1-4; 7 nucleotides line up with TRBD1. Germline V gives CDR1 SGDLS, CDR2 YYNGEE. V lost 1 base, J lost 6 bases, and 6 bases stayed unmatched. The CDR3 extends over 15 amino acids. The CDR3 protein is CASSVQGGLDEKLFF. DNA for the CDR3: TGTGCCAGCAGCGTACAGGGGGGTCTGGATGAAAAACTGTTTTTT.

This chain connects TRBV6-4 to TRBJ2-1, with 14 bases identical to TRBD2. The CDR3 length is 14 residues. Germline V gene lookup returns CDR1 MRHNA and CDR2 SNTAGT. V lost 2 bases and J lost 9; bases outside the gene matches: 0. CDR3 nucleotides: TGTGCCAGCAGTGACGGGACTAGCGGGAGTGAGCAGTTCTTC. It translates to CASSDGTSGSEQFF.

The CDR3 loop reads CASSEAQVLGEKLFF. The DNA of the CDR3 is TGTGCCAGTAGTGAGGCTCAGGTCCTCGGTGAAAAACTGTTTTTT. This chain joins TRBV19 and TRBJ1-4; the D is unclear. The CDR3 sequence is 15 residues long. The germline V gene has CDR1 LNHDA and CDR2 SQIVND (reference sequence). Deletions cut 5 bases from V and 7 bases from J, with 17 bases between.

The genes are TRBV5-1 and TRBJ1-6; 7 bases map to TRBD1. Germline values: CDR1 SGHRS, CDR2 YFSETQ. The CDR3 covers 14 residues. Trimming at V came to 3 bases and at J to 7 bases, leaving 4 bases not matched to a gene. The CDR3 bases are TGCGCCAGCAGCTCGGAGGGGGCCAATTCACCCCTCCACTTT. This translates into CASSSEGANSPLHF.

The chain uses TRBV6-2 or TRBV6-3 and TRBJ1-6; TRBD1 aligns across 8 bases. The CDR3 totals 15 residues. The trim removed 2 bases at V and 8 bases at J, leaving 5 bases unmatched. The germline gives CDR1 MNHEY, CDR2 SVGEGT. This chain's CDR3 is CASSYTGQGDSPLHF. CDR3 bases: TGTGCCAGCAGTTACACCGGACAGGGAGATTCACCCCTCCACTTT.

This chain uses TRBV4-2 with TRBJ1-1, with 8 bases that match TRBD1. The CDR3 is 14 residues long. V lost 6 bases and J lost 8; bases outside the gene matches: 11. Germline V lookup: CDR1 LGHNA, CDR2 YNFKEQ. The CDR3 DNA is TGTGCCAGCAGTCTCGGGACAGGACAATTCGAAGCTTTCTTT. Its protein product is CASSLGTGQFEAFF.

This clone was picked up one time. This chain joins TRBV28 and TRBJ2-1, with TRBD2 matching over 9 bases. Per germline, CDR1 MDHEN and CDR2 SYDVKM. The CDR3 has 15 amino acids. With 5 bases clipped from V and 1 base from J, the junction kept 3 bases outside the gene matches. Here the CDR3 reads CASSLAGLSYNEQFF. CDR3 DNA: TGTGCCAGCAGTCTAGCGGGGTTATCCTACAATGAGCAGTTCTTC.

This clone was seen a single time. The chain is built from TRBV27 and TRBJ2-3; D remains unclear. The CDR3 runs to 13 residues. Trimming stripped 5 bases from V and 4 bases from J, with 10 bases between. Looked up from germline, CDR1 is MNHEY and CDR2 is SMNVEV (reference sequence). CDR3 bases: TGTGCCAGCAGTCCAAGAGAGGCAGATACGCAGTATTTT. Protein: CASSPREADTQYF.